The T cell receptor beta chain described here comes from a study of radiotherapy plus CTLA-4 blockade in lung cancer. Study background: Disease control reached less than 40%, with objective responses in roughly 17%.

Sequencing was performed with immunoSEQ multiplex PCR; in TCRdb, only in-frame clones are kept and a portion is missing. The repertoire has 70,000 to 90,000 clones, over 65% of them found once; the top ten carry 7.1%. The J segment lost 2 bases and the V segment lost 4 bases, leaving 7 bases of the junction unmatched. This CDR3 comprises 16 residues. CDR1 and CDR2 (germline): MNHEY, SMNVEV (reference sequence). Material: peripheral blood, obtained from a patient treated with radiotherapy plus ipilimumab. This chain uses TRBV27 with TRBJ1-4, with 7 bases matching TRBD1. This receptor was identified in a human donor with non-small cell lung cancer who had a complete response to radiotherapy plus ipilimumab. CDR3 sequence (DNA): TGTGCCAGCAGTTCATACAGGGGAGGGACTAATGAAAAACTGTTTTTT. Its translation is CASSSYRGGTNEKLFF.